This T cell receptor (beta chain) was sequenced during a study of cytomegalovirus exposure and HLA in healthy donors. This CDR3 region has 15 residues. Trimming cost V 2 bases and J 2 bases, with 11 bases left between them. Germline V gene sequence: CDR1 SGHRS, CDR2 YFSETQ. Use of 60 Vbeta and 13 Jbeta primers characterized the PCR. Sequencing was performed with immunoSEQ multiplex PCR; in TCRdb, only in-frame clones are kept and a portion is missing. The sample holds about 100,000 clones; around 79% are singletons and the top ten take over 12%. The chain is built from TRBV5-1 and TRBJ2-1, with a tentative D call TRBD2 (7 bases). This clonotype was sampled from a male donor in good health and CMV-seropositive. Sequenced material: PBMCs. This CDR3 reads CASSLGGGTYNEQFF. The CDR3 DNA sequence: TGCGCCAGCAGCTTAGGGGGAGGGACCTACAATGAGCAGTTCTTC.